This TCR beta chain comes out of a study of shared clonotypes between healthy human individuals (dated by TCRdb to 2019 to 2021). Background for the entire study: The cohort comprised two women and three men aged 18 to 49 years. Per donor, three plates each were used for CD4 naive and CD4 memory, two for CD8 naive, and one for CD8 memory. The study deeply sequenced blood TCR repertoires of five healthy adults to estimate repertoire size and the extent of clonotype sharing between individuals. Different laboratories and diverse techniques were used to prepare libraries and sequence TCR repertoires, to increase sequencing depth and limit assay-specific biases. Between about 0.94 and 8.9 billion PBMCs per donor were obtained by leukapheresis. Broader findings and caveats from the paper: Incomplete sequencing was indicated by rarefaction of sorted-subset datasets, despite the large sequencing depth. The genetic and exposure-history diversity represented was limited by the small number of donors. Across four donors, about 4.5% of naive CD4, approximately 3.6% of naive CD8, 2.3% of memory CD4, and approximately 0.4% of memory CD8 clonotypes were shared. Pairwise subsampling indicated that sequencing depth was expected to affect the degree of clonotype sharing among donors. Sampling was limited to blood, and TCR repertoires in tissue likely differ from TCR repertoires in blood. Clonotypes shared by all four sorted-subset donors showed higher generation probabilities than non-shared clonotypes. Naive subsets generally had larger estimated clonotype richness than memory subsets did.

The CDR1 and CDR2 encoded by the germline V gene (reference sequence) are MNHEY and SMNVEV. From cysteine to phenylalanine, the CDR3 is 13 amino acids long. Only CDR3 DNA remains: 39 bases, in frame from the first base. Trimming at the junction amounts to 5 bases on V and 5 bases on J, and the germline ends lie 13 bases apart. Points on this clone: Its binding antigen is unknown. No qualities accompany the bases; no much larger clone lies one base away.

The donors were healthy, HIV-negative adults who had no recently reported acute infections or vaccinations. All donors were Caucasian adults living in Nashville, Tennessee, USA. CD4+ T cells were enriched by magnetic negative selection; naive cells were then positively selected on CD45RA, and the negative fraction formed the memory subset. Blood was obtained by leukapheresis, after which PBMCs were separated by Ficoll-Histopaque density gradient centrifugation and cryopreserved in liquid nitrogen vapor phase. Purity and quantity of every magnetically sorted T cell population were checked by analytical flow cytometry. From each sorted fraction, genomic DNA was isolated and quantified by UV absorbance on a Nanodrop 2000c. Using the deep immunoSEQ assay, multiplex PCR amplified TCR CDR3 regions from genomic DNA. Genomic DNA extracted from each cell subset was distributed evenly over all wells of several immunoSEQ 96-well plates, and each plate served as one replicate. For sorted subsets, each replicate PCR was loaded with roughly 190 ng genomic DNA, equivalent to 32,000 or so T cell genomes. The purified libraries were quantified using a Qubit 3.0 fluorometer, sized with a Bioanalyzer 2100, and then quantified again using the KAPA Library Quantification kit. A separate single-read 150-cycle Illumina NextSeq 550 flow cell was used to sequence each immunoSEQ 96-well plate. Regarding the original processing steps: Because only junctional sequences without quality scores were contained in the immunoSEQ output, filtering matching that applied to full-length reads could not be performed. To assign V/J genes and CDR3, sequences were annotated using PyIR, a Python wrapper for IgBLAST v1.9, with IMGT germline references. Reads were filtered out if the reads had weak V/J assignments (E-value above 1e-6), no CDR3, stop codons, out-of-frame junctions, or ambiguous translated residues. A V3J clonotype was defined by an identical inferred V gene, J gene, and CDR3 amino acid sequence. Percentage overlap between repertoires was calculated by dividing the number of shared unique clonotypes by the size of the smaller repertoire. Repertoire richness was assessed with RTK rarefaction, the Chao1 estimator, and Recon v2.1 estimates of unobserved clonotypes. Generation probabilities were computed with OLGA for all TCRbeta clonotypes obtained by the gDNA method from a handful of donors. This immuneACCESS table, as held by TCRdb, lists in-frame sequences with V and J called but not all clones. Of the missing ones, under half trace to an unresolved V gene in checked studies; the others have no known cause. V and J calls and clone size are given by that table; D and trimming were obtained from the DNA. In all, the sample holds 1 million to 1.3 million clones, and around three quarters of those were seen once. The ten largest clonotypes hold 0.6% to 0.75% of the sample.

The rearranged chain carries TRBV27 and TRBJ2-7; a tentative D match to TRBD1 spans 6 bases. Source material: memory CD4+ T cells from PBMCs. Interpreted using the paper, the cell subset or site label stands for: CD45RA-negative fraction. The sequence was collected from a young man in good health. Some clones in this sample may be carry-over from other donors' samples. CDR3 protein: CASSILQGHEQYF. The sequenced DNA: TGTGCCAGCAGTATCCTACAGGGCCACGAGCAGTACTTC.